This entry describes one T cell receptor beta chain. Its specificity is unknown. Assay used: immunoSEQ multiplex PCR; TCRdb lists only in-frame clones, some missing. The table lists 55,000 to 85,000 clones, 85% to 95% of them singletons. Resections obtained during corrective heart surgery supplied the thymus tissue. This CDR3 contains 14 residues. CDR1 SGHAT and CDR2 FQNNGV come from the germline V gene. The V and J ends lost 5 bases and 2 bases respectively, with 12 bases between them. This sample was taken from a study of human thymus T cells. Study-wide results and limits: Gene usage (both V and J) appeared biased in thymic and blood repertoires. Thymic repertoires overlap heavily among unrelated individuals, related research has reported.

The sample consisted of thymus tissue. The chain couples TRBV11-2 to TRBJ1-2, with D tentatively TRBD1 (5 bases). The sequence was obtained from a girl under three years old with a congenital heart defect but otherwise immunologically healthy. The DNA of the CDR3 is TGTGCCAGCAGCCCATCGGGGGGAAACTATGGCTACACCTTC. This sequence encodes CASSPSGGNYGYTF.